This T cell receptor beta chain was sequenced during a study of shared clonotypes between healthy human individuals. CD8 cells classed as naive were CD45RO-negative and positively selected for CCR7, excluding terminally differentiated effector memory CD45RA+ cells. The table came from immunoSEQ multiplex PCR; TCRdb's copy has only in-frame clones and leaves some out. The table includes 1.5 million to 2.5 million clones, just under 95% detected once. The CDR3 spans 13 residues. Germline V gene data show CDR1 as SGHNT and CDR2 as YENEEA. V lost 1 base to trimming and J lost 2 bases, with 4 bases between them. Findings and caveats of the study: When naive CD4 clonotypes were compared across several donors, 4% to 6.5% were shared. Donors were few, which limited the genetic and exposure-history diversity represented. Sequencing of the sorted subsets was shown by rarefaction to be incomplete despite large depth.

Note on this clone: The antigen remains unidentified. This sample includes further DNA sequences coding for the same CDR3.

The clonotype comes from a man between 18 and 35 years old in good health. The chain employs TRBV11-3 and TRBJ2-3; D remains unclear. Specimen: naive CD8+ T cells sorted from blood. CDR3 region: CASSLVVTDTQYF. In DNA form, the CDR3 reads TGTGCCAGCAGCTTAGTGGTCACAGATACGCAGTATTTT. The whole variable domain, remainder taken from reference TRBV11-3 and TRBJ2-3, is EAGVVQSPRYKIIEKKQPVAFWCNPISGHNTLYWYLQNLGQGPELLIRYENEEAVDDSQLPKDRFSAERLKGVDSTLKIQPAELGDSAVYLCASSLVVTDTQYFGPGTRLTVL.